The TCR beta chain under discussion was sequenced for a study of blood T cell repertoires in COVID-19. Study overall: Nucleic acid was either cDNA or gDNA, and it came from T cells, B-cell-depleted T cells, or PBMCs.

The data were produced by immunoSEQ multiplex PCR, yet TCRdb's version contains in-frame clones alone and is incomplete. The table lists 97,000 or so clones, approximately 84% of them singletons, with about 10% in the top ten. Trimming at V came to 8 bases and at J to 2 bases, leaving 12 bases not matched to a gene. The CDR3 spans 16 residues. CDR1 is SGHAT and CDR2 is FQNNGV in the germline V gene. Sequencing input: peripheral blood. This TCR came from a man aged 70-80 years with acute or convalescent COVID-19. V usage is TRBV11-2 and J usage is TRBJ2-3, with 8 bases that match TRBD2. The CDR3: CASVFGRGASTDTQYF. The CDR3 bases are TGTGCCAGCGTGTTCGGGCGGGGGGCATCCACAGATACGCAGTATTTT.